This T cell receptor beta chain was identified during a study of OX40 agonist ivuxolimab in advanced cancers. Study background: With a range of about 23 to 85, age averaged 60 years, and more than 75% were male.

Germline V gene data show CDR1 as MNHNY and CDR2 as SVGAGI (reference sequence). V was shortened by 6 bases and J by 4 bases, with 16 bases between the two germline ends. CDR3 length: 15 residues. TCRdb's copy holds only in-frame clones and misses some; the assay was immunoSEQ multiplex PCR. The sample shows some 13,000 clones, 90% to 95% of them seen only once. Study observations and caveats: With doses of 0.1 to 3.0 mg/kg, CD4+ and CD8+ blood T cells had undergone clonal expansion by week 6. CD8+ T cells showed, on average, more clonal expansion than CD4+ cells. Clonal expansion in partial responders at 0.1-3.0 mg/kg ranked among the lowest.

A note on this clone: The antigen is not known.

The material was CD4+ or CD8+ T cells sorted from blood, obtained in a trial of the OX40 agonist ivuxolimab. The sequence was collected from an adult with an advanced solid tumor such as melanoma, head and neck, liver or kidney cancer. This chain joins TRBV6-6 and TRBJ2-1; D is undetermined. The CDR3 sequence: CASSQAVAGYNEQFF. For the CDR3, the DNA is TGTGCCAGCAGCCAGGCCGTAGCTGGGTACAATGAGCAGTTCTTC.